The source of this TCR beta chain is a study of cytomegalovirus exposure and HLA in healthy donors. Notes on the study in general: An analysis was carried out later, and it reportedly showed fewer N-insertions in an Asian-associated ancestry cluster than the roughly 700-donor mean. Earlier analysis looked at TCR beta V segments, and most were productive about 90% or about 30% of the time. The investigators catalogued about 170 TCR beta chains as cytomegalovirus-associated.

A multiplex PCR was run with 60 Vbeta primers and 13 Jbeta primers. Here immunoSEQ multiplex PCR was the method, and the copy in TCRdb shows in-frame clones only, minus some. The profile shows about 90,000 clones, about 88% of them singletons. This clone was picked up a small number of times. No antigen is known for it. The sample was PBMCs. This receptor was identified in a man between 18 and 35 years old in good health and CMV-seronegative.

The CDR3: CASSEIGRGEQFF. For the CDR3, the DNA is TGCGCCAGCAGTGAGATAGGCCGGGGTGAGCAGTTCTTC. V and J are TRBV10-1 and TRBJ2-1, with D possibly matching TRBD2 (5 bases). The CDR3 loop spans 13 amino acids. Germline V gene lookup returns CDR1 WNHNN and CDR2 SYGVQD (reference sequence). Trimming stripped 2 bases from V and 9 bases from J, with 11 bases between.